Shown below are 22 T cell receptor beta chains from a single sample sequenced in a study of shared clonotypes between healthy human individuals. Repertoires were generated with immunoSEQ multiplex PCR, while TCRdb's copy carries only in-frame clones and drops some. This sample carries about 2 million clones, approximately 94% of them seen once, and the ten largest clones take more than 0.95%. Terminally differentiated effector memory CD45RA+ cells were excluded by CCR7 positive selection of CD45RO-negative cells. Material: naive CD8+ T cells sorted from blood. Receptors were obtained from a man between 18 and 35 years old in good health.

This clone occurred once. The V and J genes are TRBV27 and TRBJ2-2; no reliable D call. The germline gives CDR1 MNHEY, CDR2 SMNVEV (reference sequence). The V gene lost 6 bases and the J gene lost 0 bases, with 17 bases spanning the gap. CDR3 length: 17 residues. In nucleotides, the CDR3 is TGTGCCAGCAGCCTCTTTCCCAATTTGCCGAACACCGGGGAGCTGTTTTTT. Amino acid sequence: CASSLFPNLPNTGELFF.

As regards this clone: This same CDR3 is encoded by further DNA sequences in the sample. The rearrangement uses TRBV27 and TRBJ2-1; no definite D call. Trimming removed 5 bases at V and 4 bases at J, with 9 bases between. The CDR3 runs 13 residues. Germline loops: CDR1 MNHEY, CDR2 SMNVEV (reference sequence). Written as DNA, the CDR3 is TGTGCCAGCAGTAACACACCTTACAATGAGCAGTTCTTC. This sequence encodes CASSNTPYNEQFF.

The chain joins TRBV4-3 to TRBJ1-2; tentative D call: TRBD1 (6 bases). Germline lookup yields CDR1 LGHNA and CDR2 YSLEER. CDR3 length equals 17 residues. Trimming removed 2 bases at V and 4 bases at J, with 20 bases between. CDR3 nucleotides: TGCGCCAGCAGCCAAACCAGAACCGGGACACTCCTCTATGGCTACACCTTC. Translation: CASSQTRTGTLLYGYTF.

The chain carries TRBV6-1 and TRBJ2-7, with 9 bases that match TRBD1. The J segment lost 1 base and the V segment lost 5 bases, leaving 6 bases of the junction unmatched. Germline lookup yields CDR1 MNHNS and CDR2 SASEGT. This CDR3 comprises 15 residues. CDR3 protein: CASSRPGQGSYEQYF. The CDR3 DNA reads TGTGCCAGCAGTAGACCGGGACAGGGATCCTACGAGCAGTACTTC.

This clone was recorded once. The chain carries TRBV10-2 and TRBJ2-1; TRBD2 aligns across 14 bases. V lost 2 bases, J lost 9 bases, and 3 bases stayed unmatched. CDR3 length: 15 residues. The germline V gene has CDR1 WSHSY and CDR2 SAAADI. DNA for the CDR3: TGCGCCAGCAGTGAGGGGACTAGCGGGAGTAGTGAGCAGTTCTTC. Residues: CASSEGTSGSSEQFF.

Points on this clone: Different DNA sequences within this sample yield the same CDR3. This chain connects TRBV6-5 to TRBJ1-2, with TRBD1 as a possible D gene (5 bases). The CDR3 totals 12 residues. Per the germline V gene, CDR1 is MNHEY and CDR2 is SVGAGI. V was shortened by 0 bases and J by 8 bases, with 7 bases between the two germline ends. CDR3 protein: CASSYSGEGYTF. In DNA, the CDR3 is TGTGCCAGCAGTTACTCGGGGGAGGGCTACACCTTC.

The chain uses TRBV14 and TRBJ2-6, with D hard to call. The CDR3 runs to 16 residues. Germline CDR1 SGHDN, CDR2 FVKESK. Trimming removed 5 bases from V and 4 bases from J, with 15 bases in between. In DNA form, the CDR3 reads TGTGCCAGCAGCGTAAGACCGTGGGTAGGGGCCAACGTCCTGACTTTC. Residues: CASSVRPWVGANVLTF. The entire variable domain, with the rest obtained from reference TRBV14 and TRBJ2-6, is as follows: EAGVTQFPSHSVIEKGQTVTLRCDPISGHDNLYWYRRVMGKEIKFLLHFVKESKQDESGMPNNRFLAERTGGTYSTLKVQPAELEDSGVYFCASSVRPWVGANVLTFGAGSRLTVL.

The sample holds one count of this clone. The chain joins TRBV9 to TRBJ2-3; tentatively, D is TRBD1 (5 bases). Germline-derived CDR1 and CDR2 are SGDLS and YYNGEE. The CDR3 length is 14 residues. V gave up 3 bases and J gave up 2 bases, with 10 bases separating them. This CDR3 is CASSDDSFTDTQYF. Here the CDR3 DNA reads TGTGCCAGCAGCGACGACAGTTTCACAGATACGCAGTATTTT. The whole variable domain, remainder taken from reference TRBV9 and TRBJ2-3, is DSGVTQTPKHLITATGQRVTLRCSPRSGDLSVYWYQQSLDQGLQFLIQYYNGEERAKGNILERFSAQQFPDLHSELNLSSLELGDSALYFCASSDDSFTDTQYFGPGTRLTVL.

With regard to this clone: Other DNA sequences from this sample encode an identical CDR3 as well. The rearrangement uses TRBV30 and TRBJ2-7; the D gene is possibly TRBD1 (5 bases). V lost 1 base to trimming and J lost 0 bases, with 7 bases between them. The germline V gene has CDR1 GTSNPN and CDR2 SVGIG (reference sequence). The CDR3 spans 13 residues. The CDR3: CAWSGGASYEQYF. The CDR3 DNA is TGTGCCTGGAGTGGTGGGGCCTCCTACGAGCAGTACTTC.

The gene calls are TRBV10-3 and TRBJ2-2; TRBD2 matches 14 bases. J gave up 4 bases and V 10 bases, and 5 bases lay outside the gene matches. This CDR3 is 15 amino acids long. CDR1 is ENHRY, CDR2 SYGVKD, per germline. CDR3 sequence: CATGTSGRPTGELFF. The CDR3 nucleotides are TGTGCCACCGGGACTAGCGGGAGACCCACCGGGGAGCTGTTTTTT.

In its sample, this clone was seen once. The V and J genes are TRBV6-6 and TRBJ1-6; tentative D call: TRBD1 (6 bases). The CDR3 has 15 residues. The germline V gene has CDR1 MNHNY and CDR2 SVGAGI (reference sequence). V gave up 0 bases and J gave up 7 bases, with 10 bases separating them. The CDR3 DNA reads TGTGCCAGCAGTTACTCACAGGGACCAAATTCACCCCTCCACTTT. This translates into CASSYSQGPNSPLHF.

The V and J genes are TRBV15 and TRBJ1-5; unclear D gene. Looked up from germline, CDR1 is LNHNV and CDR2 is YYDKDF (reference sequence). The CDR3 contains 12 residues. The V end lost 4 bases, the J end lost 5 bases, and 6 bases lay between the germline ends. The CDR3 reads CATSNLYQPQHF. The CDR3 DNA follows: TGTGCCACCAGCAACCTCTATCAGCCCCAGCATTTT.

The genes are TRBV6-6 and TRBJ2-7; tentatively, D is TRBD2 (6 bases). Germline V gene lookup returns CDR1 MNHNY and CDR2 SVGAGI (reference sequence). The length of the CDR3 is 15 residues. Trimming removed 9 bases at V and 3 bases at J, with 21 bases between. The DNA of the CDR3 is TGTGCCAGTCGAGAGTTGGGGGGTAGTAGCTACGAGCAGTACTTC. Protein sequence: CASRELGGSSYEQYF.

This chain joins TRBV5-8 and TRBJ1-6; 12 positions agree with TRBD1. Germline CDR1 reads SGHTS; CDR2 reads YDEGEE. The CDR3 has 15 amino acids. With 4 bases clipped from V and 7 bases from J, the junction kept 3 bases outside the gene matches. CDR3 DNA sequence: TGTGCCAGCAGCGGGACAGGGGGCTGGAATTCACCCCTCCACTTT. Protein product: CASSGTGGWNSPLHF.

The V gene is TRBV6-5, the J gene TRBJ2-3; 10 nucleotides match TRBD2. CDR1 and CDR2 from the germline V gene are MNHEY and SVGAGI. V gave up 2 bases and J gave up 2 bases; unmatched junction bases: 4. The CDR3 covers 16 residues. The CDR3 coding sequence is TGTGCCAGCAGTTACGAAGCGGGAGGGCCCACAGATACGCAGTATTTT. This codes for CASSYEAGGPTDTQYF.

This sequence joins TRBV28 and TRBJ1-1, with D possibly matching TRBD1 (5 bases). This CDR3 has 16 amino acids. V was clipped by 3 bases and J by 1 base, with 15 bases between them. In germline, CDR1 is MDHEN, CDR2 SYDVKM. Written as DNA, the CDR3 is TGTGCCAGCAGTTTGCGGGGAGGGACGGGGAACACTGAAGCTTTCTTT. Its protein product is CASSLRGGTGNTEAFF.

The chain joins TRBV5-1 to TRBJ1-2, with TRBD1 matching 8 bases. Germline lookup yields CDR1 SGHRS and CDR2 YFSETQ. V shed 1 base and J 7 bases; nucleotides not matched to a gene: 3. The CDR3 consists of 13 residues. CDR3 sequence: CASSLPGGGGYTF. CDR3 coding DNA: TGCGCCAGCAGCTTGCCAGGGGGCGGTGGCTACACCTTC.

Note on this clone: Its ends do not fully match the called genes, so a read error is possible. CDR3 in DNA: TGTGCCATCAGTGAGCTACGCATTTCAAGCACAGATACGCAGTATTTT. Residues: CAISELRISSTDTQYF. The genes are TRBV6-1 and TRBJ2-3; D gene unclear. The length of the CDR3 is 16 residues. Germline V gene sequence: CDR1 MNHNS, CDR2 SASEGT.

V is TRBV28 and J is TRBJ1-1, with D uncertain. CDR1 and CDR2 from the germline V gene are MDHEN and SYDVKM. V was cut by 1 base and J by 4 bases, with 7 bases left in between. The CDR3 has 13 residues. The CDR3 bases are TGTGCCAGCAGTTTATCCAGTTCCACTGAAGCTTTCTTT. Protein sequence: CASSLSSSTEAFF.

The V gene is TRBV4-1, the J gene TRBJ2-3; no clear D. V was clipped by 3 bases and J by 0 bases, with 13 bases between them. The CDR3 length is 16 residues. Germline V gene sequence: CDR1 MGHRA, CDR2 YSYEKL. CDR3 DNA sequence: TGCGCCAGCAGCCATAAAGCAGGCCCTAGCACAGATACGCAGTATTTT. Its translation: CASSHKAGPSTDTQYF.

This rearrangement joins TRBV4-3 to TRBJ2-5; D may correspond to TRBD1 or TRBD2 (5 bases each). The assigned J gene may be wrong: the sequence end matches TRBJ2-7 better. This CDR3 is 15 amino acids long. Germline V CDR1 and CDR2: LGHNA, YSLEER. The CDR3 sequence: CASSQGSGTKYEQYF. The CDR3 coding sequence is TGCGCCAGCAGCCAAGGTTCAGGGACCAAATACGAGCAGTACTTC.

The CDR3 DNA sequence: TGCGCCAGCAGCCAAGGTTTTGGAGGGGAGACCCAGTACTTC. Protein product: CASSQGFGGETQYF. The chain recombines TRBV4-1 with TRBJ2-5; tentatively, D is TRBD2 (6 bases). Germline V lookup: CDR1 MGHRA, CDR2 YSYEKL. The V end was cut by 1 base, the J end by 5 bases, with 11 bases between. The CDR3 spans 14 residues.